This T cell receptor beta chain was retrieved from a study of T-cell memory formation after mild COVID-19 (dated by TCRdb to about 2021). For the wider study: TCR sequence clusters from the two donors were found to be largely donor specific. In a couple of donors, T-cell clones that expanded and contracted after mild COVID-19 were tracked by sequencing TCRalpha and TCRbeta repertoires over time. Two young, previously healthy adult volunteers, one female and one male, were included in the cohort. Results the study describes overall, beyond this receptor: Some responding clones were detected in pre-infection memory, suggesting pre-existing cross-reactive memory T cells joined the SARS-CoV-2 response. Clones that contracted from day 15 to 85 showed balanced CD4/CD8 phenotypes, whereas a second wave of clones that expanded from day 15 to 37 leaned towards CD4+. The second-wave clones that peaked on day 37 were not confirmed to be SARS-CoV-2 specific. The study included only a couple of mild cases, and larger cohorts that include severe cases with pre-infection samples were judged to be necessary. Contracting CD4+ clones were found mainly in CM and EM memory subsets, while CD8+ clones were enriched in EMRA.

Relative to germline, V is 0 bases shorter and J is 3 bases shorter, with 10 bases between their ends. The CDR3, from cysteine to phenylalanine, totals 15 residues. Only the CDR3 part of the read is kept: 45 bases, read in frame from the first base. The CDR1 and CDR2 encoded by the germline V gene are SGHRS and YFSETQ. TCRdb shows the sequencer as Illumina NovaSeq 6000. Using 5'RACE with constant-segment primers, TCRalpha and TCRbeta cDNA libraries were constructed, with sample barcodes and unique molecular identifiers added in the process. Trizol reagent was used to extract RNA from every sample. Libraries were amplified in two PCR steps, with a second sample barcode and Illumina TruSeq adapters added in the second step. The libraries were sequenced on an Illumina NovaSeq using 2 x 150 bp paired-end reads. The authors' analysis ran thus. Demultiplexing of reads and collapsing into UMI-guided consensus sequences were performed with migec v1.2.7. Using mixcr v2.1.11, UMI consensuses were aligned to TRA and TRB V and J templates and then assembled into clonotypes. Clonotypes were classified as expanded or contracted when called significant by both edgeR and NoisET, with noise models trained on biological replicates. For edgeR calls, the thresholds were a false discovery rate-adjusted p below 0.01 and a log2 fold-change of 1. As an exploratory analysis of dynamics, PCA with hierarchical clustering was applied to max-normalized trajectories of the 1000 most abundant clonotypes. The CD4 or CD8 phenotype of responding clones was assigned using the separately sequenced CD4+ and CD8+ repertoires. TCRdb reran the public reads through fastp at Q25 and MiXCR, keeping productive beta chains. Each CDR3 protein appears once, grouped with its most common genes and DNA. V and J calls and clone size were set by TCRdb, not the authors. In all, the sample holds roughly 450,000 distinct CDR3 sequences, and 15% to 20% of those were seen once. The ten largest clonotypes hold 9% to 15% of the sample.

The table lists this clonotype with a few counts. The target of this receptor is not known. Nothing much larger sits one base from this clone, and base qualities are not available. Ficoll-Paque density gradient centrifugation was used to isolate PBMCs. The rearranged chain carries TRBV5-1 and TRBJ1-5, and perhaps TRBD1 as D gene, on 5 matching bases. This sequence originates from an adult woman who had mild COVID-19 (a few samples of this study predate the infection). The sample titles of this study are shuffled in the database, so cell type and time point are left out; the donor was told from shared clones. Sequences were obtained from PBMCs or a T cell subset sorted from them (not recorded which). The CDR3 corresponds to CASSLEGELNQPQHF. The DNA is TGCGCCAGCAGCTTGGAAGGGGAACTCAATCAGCCCCAGCATTTT.